These T cell receptor beta chains were read from a single sample in a study of tumor-infiltrating lymphocytes in glioblastoma multiforme. TCRdb re-called the multiplex PCR reads with MiXCR, one entry per CDR3 protein. The data show about 8,400 distinct CDR3 sequences, with around 80% seen just once and 40% to 60% held by the top ten. The sequencing sample was made of brain tumor tissue. The source is a male donor with glioblastoma. Both conserved end residues are part of each CDR3. The D gene is left open where the match is weak. Part of the rows lack a size; the others show once, few, many or a class for expanded clones.

len,abundance,j_gene,d_gene,v_gene,CDR3aa,CDR3nt
13,NA,TRBJ1-2,NA,TRBV11-3,CASSLDWQKGYTF,TGTGCCAGCAGCTTGGATTGGCAAAAGGGCTACACCTTC
13,NA,TRBJ1-5,NA,TRBV6-2/TRBV6-3,CASTVDSHQPQHF,TGTGCCAGCACCGTGGACAGCCATCAGCCCCAGCATTTT
16,NA,TRBJ2-7,NA,TRBV6-5,CASTRSRGPLPYEQYF,TGTGCCAGCACCCGATCTCGGGGGCCACTTCCCTACGAGCAGTACTTC
20,NA,TRBJ2-2,TRBD2,TRBV11-2,CAITPSFGQGLAVNTGKLFF,TGTGCCATCACCCCCTCGTTCGGCCAAGGGCTAGCGGTAAACACCGGGAAGCTGTTTTTT
20,NA,TRBJ2-2,TRBD2,TRBV11-2,CASTPSFGQGLAVNTGQLVF,TGTGCCAGCACCCCCTCGTTCGGCCAAGGGCTAGCGGTAAACACCGGGCAGCTGGTTTTT
17,NA,TRBJ2-2,TRBD2,TRBV4-1,CASSQETSGIYNGELFF,TGCGCCAGCAGCCAAGAGACTAGCGGGATTTACAACGGGGAGCTGTTTTTT
16,many,TRBJ2-2,TRBD2,TRBV10-1,CASSGMASGRAGELFF,TGCGCCAGCAGTGGAATGGCTAGCGGGAGGGCCGGGGAGCTGTTTTTT
14,many,TRBJ2-1,TRBD2,TRBV29-1,CSVDGLAGYNEQFF,TGCAGCGTTGATGGGCTAGCGGGATACAATGAGCAGTTCTTC
16,NA,TRBJ2-5,TRBD1,TRBV11-1,CASILPGQGARETQYF,TGTGCCAGCATTCTCCCAGGACAGGGGGCAAGGGAGACCCAGTACTTC
15,NA,TRBJ2-1,NA,TRBV11-2,CASSLRGRGTNEQSF,TGTGCCAGCAGCTTACGGGGTAGGGGGACGAATGAGCAGTCCTTC
12,few,TRBJ1-4,NA,TRBV11-2,CASSPGSGKLFF,TGTGCCAGCAGCCCCGGAAGTGGGAAACTGTTTTTT
12,hyperexpanded,TRBJ2-7,NA,TRBV11-2,CASSTGILEQYF,TGTGCCAGCAGCACAGGGATTCTCGAGCAGTACTTC
14,NA,TRBJ1-6,NA,TRBV11-2,CASSLDLQVQPLHF,TGTGCCAGCAGCTTAGATCTTCAGGTACAACCCCTCCACTTT
15,NA,TRBJ2-1,TRBD2,TRBV29-1,CSSLGLGDSYNEQFF,TGCAGCTCCCTGGGACTAGGGGACTCCTACAATGAGCAGTTCTTT
15,many,TRBJ2-1,NA,TRBV14,CASSPYTGPYNEQFF,TGTGCCAGCAGCCCTTATACAGGGCCCTACAATGAGCAGTTCTTC
14,NA,TRBJ2-3,NA,TRBV11-2,CASSTLACDDTQYF,TGTGCCAGCAGTACTCTAGCGTGTGATGATACACAGTACTTT
13,NA,TRBJ2-2,NA,TRBV20-1,CSPQAGITGELFF,TGCAGTCCTCAGGCAGGGATTACCGGGGAGCTGTTTTTT
16,NA,TRBJ1-3,TRBD1,TRBV11-2,CASRLRGRGQGNTIYF,TGTGCCAGCAGGTTAAGGGGCAGGGGGCAAGGAAACACCATATATTTT
14,NA,TRBJ2-5,NA,TRBV11-2,CASLVVGLQETQYF,TGTGCCAGCTTAGTAGTGGGCTTGCAAGAGACCCAGTACTTC
14,NA,TRBJ2-7,NA,TRBV6-6,CASSHLDGTYEQYF,TGTGCCAGCAGTCACCTGGACGGCACCTACGAGCAGTACTTC
14,few,TRBJ2-7,NA,TRBV14,CASSQEAGFYKQYF,TGTGCCAGCAGCCAAGAGGCGGGGTTCTACAAGCAGTACTTC
15,NA,TRBJ2-1,NA,TRBV7-8,CASSQKLGGYNEQFF,TGTGCCAGCAGCCAGAAGTTGGGGGGCTACAACGAGCAGTTCTTC
14,NA,TRBJ2-4,NA,TRBV5-4,CASSFQGPKNIQYF,TGTGCCAGCAGCTTCCAGGGCCCCAAAAACATTCAGTACTTC
15,NA,TRBJ2-1,NA,TRBV2,CASRPLGTLEAEQFF,TGTGCCAGCAGGCCACTAGGCACTTTGGAGGCTGAGCAGTTCTTC
15,medium-sized,TRBJ2-1,TRBD1,TRBV5-5,CASSLTGESYNEQFF,TGTGCCAGCAGCCTAACAGGGGAGTCCTACAATGAGCAGTTCTTC
11,NA,TRBJ2-1,NA,TRBV11-2,CASRKQNEQFF,TGTGCCAGCCGGAAGCAAAATGAGCAGTTCTTC
13,NA,TRBJ2-3,NA,TRBV11-1,CASSFASPDTQYF,TGTGCCAGCAGCTTCGCGAGTCCAGATACGCAGTATTTT
16,NA,TRBJ2-5,TRBD2,TRBV11-1,CASSLAPSGSLETQYF,TGTGCCAGCAGCTTAGCTCCTAGCGGGAGTCTAGAGACCCAGTACTTC
12,NA,TRBJ1-2,NA,TRBV29-1,CSVGVGSHGYTF,TGCAGCGTTGGGGTAGGGAGCCATGGCTACACCTTC
14,NA,TRBJ2-2,TRBD2,TRBV10-1,CASSSGRDTGELFF,TGCGCCAGCAGTAGCGGGAGGGACACCGGGGAGCTGTTTTTT
11,large,TRBJ1-2,TRBD1,TRBV29-1,CSVVRGGGYTF,TGCAGCGTTGTCAGGGGGGGAGGCTACACCTTC
14,NA,TRBJ2-7,NA,TRBV6-6,CASSYGESSYEQYF,TGTGCCAGCAGTTACGGGGAATCCTCCTACGAGCAGTACTTC
15,NA,TRBJ2-5,TRBD2,TRBV14,CASSKTLAGQETQYF,TGTGCCAGCAGCAAGACCTTAGCGGGGCAAGAGACCCAGTACTTC
14,once,TRBJ2-2,NA,TRBV11-2,CASSSDLVTGELFF,TGTGCCAGCAGCTCAGATCTCGTCACCGGGGAGCTGTTTTTT
12,medium-sized,TRBJ2-5,NA,TRBV29-1,CSVAAAQETQYF,TGCAGCGTTGCTGCGGCTCAAGAGACCCAGTACTTC
14,few,TRBJ2-5,NA,TRBV11-3,CASSLGATHETQYF,TGTGCCAGCAGCTTAGGGGCCACTCACGAGACCCAGTACTTC
15,NA,TRBJ2-2,NA,TRBV11-2,CASIGKRAGTWELFF,TGTGCCAGCATTGGCAAGCGGGCCGGAACCTGGGAGCTGTTTTTT